These T cell receptor beta chains were read from a single sample in a study of shared clonotypes between healthy human individuals. Profiled with immunoSEQ multiplex PCR; TCRdb holds only in-frame clones, not every one. The repertoire holds approximately 500,000 clones, with 90% to 96% as singletons. What was sequenced was naive CD4+ T cells sorted from blood. The receptor source for this set is a woman in her thirties in good health. Each CDR3 is given with its conserved first and last residue. D genes are given only for firm matches. Not every row has a clone size; where given, it reads once, few, many or a size class.

v_gene,j_gene,d_gene,abundance,CDR3aa,CDR3nt
TRBV30,TRBJ1-2,-,-,CAWSTGYGYTF,TGTGCCTGGAGTACTGGGTATGGCTACACCTTC
TRBV4-2,TRBJ2-1,TRBD2,-,CASSRQGLAGGDEQFF,TGTGCCAGCAGCCGACAGGGACTAGCGGGAGGAGATGAGCAGTTCTTC
TRBV7-9,TRBJ2-2,TRBD1,-,CASSLRQGESGELFF,TGTGCCAGCAGCTTAAGACAGGGGGAATCCGGGGAGCTGTTTTTT
TRBV6-4,TRBJ2-3,TRBD2,-,CASSVLAEPTDTQYF,TGTGCCAGCAGTGTCCTAGCGGAACCCACAGATACGCAGTATTTT
TRBV18,TRBJ1-4,TRBD1,-,CASSQGAFNEKLFF,TGTGCCAGCTCACAGGGGGCGTTTAATGAAAAACTGTTTTTT
TRBV6-1,TRBJ1-5,-,-,CASRVTGLGQPQHF,TGTGCCAGCAGAGTCACAGGGTTGGGGCAGCCCCAGCATTTT
TRBV6-5,TRBJ1-1,-,-,CASRFLRGTEAFF,TGTGCCAGCAGGTTTCTACGGGGGACTGAAGCTTTCTTT
TRBV29-1,TRBJ2-5,-,-,CSAEGTSQETQYF,TGCAGCGCCGAAGGGACATCCCAAGAGACCCAGTACTTC
TRBV4-1,TRBJ1-4,-,few,CASCFTEKLFF,TGCGCCAGCTGCTTCACAGAAAAACTGTTTTTT
TRBV6-5,TRBJ2-1,-,-,CASSYSFEPYNEQFF,TGTGCCAGCAGTTACTCCTTTGAGCCCTACAATGAGCAGTTCTTC
TRBV5-6,TRBJ1-1,-,-,CASSPDRGAVAFF,TGTGCCAGCAGCCCGGATAGGGGCGCGGTAGCTTTCTTT
TRBV7-8,TRBJ2-5,TRBD2,-,CASSSREGGQTQYF,TGTGCCAGCAGCTCCCGGGAGGGGGGCCAGACCCAGTACTTC
TRBV4-1,TRBJ2-3,TRBD1,-,CASSHGTGGLGITDTQYF,TGCGCCAGCAGCCACGGGACAGGGGGCCTTGGGATCACAGATACGCAGTATTTT
TRBV6-5,TRBJ2-1,-,-,CASSYSGTGGHEQFF,TGTGCCAGCAGTTACTCTGGGACCGGCGGTCATGAGCAGTTCTTC
TRBV10-1,TRBJ2-3,-,-,CASSAGATDTQYF,TGCGCCAGCAGTGCAGGGGCGACAGATACGCAGTATTTT
TRBV11-1,TRBJ1-2,TRBD1,-,CASSLGGTGRNYGYTF,TGTGCCAGCAGCTTAGGAGGGACAGGGAGAAACTATGGCTACACCTTC
TRBV7-8,TRBJ2-3,TRBD2,-,CASSLGTSGSTADTQYF,TGTGCCAGCAGCTTAGGTACTAGCGGGAGTACGGCGGATACGCAGTATTTT
TRBV2,TRBJ1-5,-,-,CASTWGYSNQPQHF,TGTGCCAGCACTTGGGGATATAGCAATCAGCCCCAGCATTTT
TRBV28,TRBJ1-2,TRBD1,-,CASSFLGQNYGYTF,TGTGCCAGCAGTTTTTTGGGACAGAACTATGGCTACACCTTC
TRBV7-2,TRBJ2-2,-,once,CASSSRTPNTGELFF,TGTGCCAGCAGCTCGCGGACTCCGAACACCGGGGAGCTGTTTTTT
TRBV19,TRBJ2-5,TRBD2,-,CASSTSGAVQETQYF,TGTGCCAGTAGTACCAGCGGGGCAGTCCAAGAGACCCAGTACTTC
TRBV9,TRBJ2-1,-,-,CASSDRLGSYEQFF,TGTGCCAGCAGCGACCGACTAGGGAGCTATGAGCAGTTCTTC
TRBV5-1,TRBJ2-7,-,-,CASSPLSRDNYEQYF,TGCGCCAGCAGCCCCCTCAGTCGAGACAACTACGAGCAGTACTTC
TRBV28,TRBJ2-3,-,-,CASNLRSGNTDTQYF,TGTGCCAGCAACCTCAGGAGCGGTAACACAGATACGCAGTATTTT
TRBV2,TRBJ2-3,-,-,CASSVGLATDTQYF,TGTGCCAGCAGTGTTGGTCTAGCAACAGATACGCAGTATTTT
TRBV9,TRBJ1-3,-,-,CASSVGQKAGNTIYF,TGTGCCAGCAGCGTCGGACAGAAGGCTGGAAACACCATATATTTT
TRBV6-5,TRBJ2-7,-,-,CATNRDQDIYEQYF,TGTGCCACGAACCGGGACCAAGATATCTACGAGCAGTACTTC
TRBV5-8,TRBJ1-1,TRBD1,-,CASSLRTGPRTTEAFF,TGTGCCAGCAGCTTACGGACAGGGCCAAGAACTACTGAAGCTTTCTTT
TRBV28,TRBJ1-5,-,-,CASSLDASGTQHF,TGTGCCAGCAGTTTGGATGCATCCGGGACCCAGCATTTT
TRBV7-3,TRBJ1-6,-,-,CASSQDRNNSPLHF,TGTGCCAGCAGCCAAGACAGGAATAATTCACCCCTCCACTTT
TRBV2,TRBJ2-5,TRBD2,-,CASSMTSGPQETQYF,TGTGCCAGCAGTATGACTAGCGGGCCCCAAGAGACCCAGTACTTC
TRBV4-1,TRBJ2-3,-,-,CASSSEGDTQYF,TGCGCCAGCAGCAGCGAAGGGGATACGCAGTATTTT
TRBV6-1,TRBJ2-7,TRBD1,-,CASSGRDRAYEQYF,TGTGCCAGCAGCGGTAGGGACAGGGCCTACGAGCAGTACTTC
TRBV20-1,TRBJ2-3,-,-,CSAQPGPTQYF,TGCAGTGCTCAGCCGGGACCCACGCAGTATTTT
TRBV9,TRBJ1-2,-,-,CASSVDPQYSGYTF,TGTGCCAGCAGCGTAGACCCGCAGTATTCGGGCTACACCTTC
TRBV15,TRBJ2-6,-,-,CATSDGVTKSGQRPDF,TGTGCCACCAGCGATGGTGTGACAAAGTCGGGCCAACGTCCTGATTTC
TRBV29-1,TRBJ2-1,TRBD1,-,CSAQRGTGYPNEQFF,TGCAGCGCCCAAAGGGGGACAGGGTACCCCAATGAGCAGTTCTTC
TRBV5-1,TRBJ2-3,TRBD1,-,CASSMQGDGSDTQYF,TGCGCCAGCAGCATGCAGGGGGACGGTTCAGATACGCAGTATTTT
TRBV28,TRBJ1-1,-,-,CAIEGQGWTEAFF,TGTGCCATCGAGGGGCAAGGATGGACTGAAGCTTTCTTT
TRBV4-1,TRBJ1-1,TRBD1,-,CASSQVDRGNTEAFF,TGCGCCAGCAGCCAAGTGGACAGGGGGAACACTGAAGCTTTCTTT
TRBV28,TRBJ1-6,-,-,CASSFSDGALHF,TGTGCCAGCAGTTTCTCCGACGGGGCCCTCCACTTT
TRBV7-9,TRBJ2-3,TRBD1,-,CASSSSGGHTDTQYF,TGTGCCAGCAGCTCCTCAGGGGGCCACACAGATACGCAGTATTTT
TRBV5-1,TRBJ2-1,-,-,CASSLVRQSSYNEQFF,TGCGCCAGCAGCTTGGTGCGGCAGAGCTCCTACAATGAGCAGTTCTTC
TRBV30,TRBJ2-5,-,-,CAWTTATGETQYF,TGTGCCTGGACGACAGCCACGGGGGAGACCCAGTACTTC
TRBV28,TRBJ2-3,-,-,CASIGGPVGEDTQYF,TGTGCCAGCATTGGGGGTCCAGTTGGGGAAGATACGCAGTATTTT
TRBV6-6,TRBJ2-5,TRBD2,-,CASRGGSGWGETQYF,TGTGCCAGCAGGGGAGGGTCGGGTTGGGGGGAGACCCAGTACTTC
TRBV5-1,TRBJ2-3,-,-,CATRKPSTDTQYF,TGCGCCACAAGAAAACCTAGCACAGATACGCAGTATTTT
TRBV6-5,TRBJ1-4,TRBD1,-,CASSYSGQGHEKLFF,TGTGCCAGCAGTTACTCGGGACAGGGCCATGAAAAACTGTTTTTT
TRBV6-5,TRBJ1-1,TRBD1,-,CASRITTGGYTEAFF,TGTGCCAGCAGGATCACGACAGGGGGCTACACTGAAGCTTTCTTT
TRBV7-9,TRBJ2-3,-,-,CASSLEEGSDTQYF,TGTGCCAGCAGCTTAGAGGAGGGGTCAGATACGCAGTATTTT
TRBV2,TRBJ1-5,-,-,CASSDRRGPEGNQPQHF,TGTGCCAGCAGTGACAGGCGGGGTCCCGAGGGCAATCAGCCCCAGCATTTT
TRBV11-2,TRBJ1-2,-,-,CASSLGGTNYGYTF,TGTGCCAGCAGCTTAGGTGGAACTAACTATGGCTACACCTTC
TRBV7-9,TRBJ2-7,TRBD1,-,CASSSTTGARYEQYF,TGTGCCAGCAGCTCGACGACAGGGGCTCGCTACGAGCAGTACTTC
TRBV5-4,TRBJ2-2,-,-,CASSLAGKPNTGELFF,TGTGCCAGCAGCTTGGCCGGTAAACCGAACACCGGGGAGCTGTTTTTT
TRBV28,TRBJ1-2,TRBD1,-,CASSYPDRGYGYTF,TGTGCCAGCAGTTACCCGGACAGGGGCTATGGCTACACCTTC